This paragraph covers one TCR beta chain sequence. Method: immunoSEQ multiplex PCR; TCRdb's copy keeps in-frame clones and lacks some. This sample has over 150,000 clones; roughly 85% occur once, and the top ten carry approximately 9.4%. Germline trimming cut 4 bases from V and 2 bases from J; bases unmatched to any gene: 2. Germline loops: CDR1 SEHNR, CDR2 FQNEAQ (reference sequence). The CDR3 is made up of 14 amino acids. The data derive from a study of blood T cell repertoires in COVID-19. The clonotype originates from a young woman who had recovered from COVID-19. This chain connects TRBV7-9 to TRBJ2-7, with 10 bases aligning to TRBD2. Sequencing was carried out using PBMCs or T cells enriched from blood (not recorded which). In nucleotides, the CDR3 is TGTGCCAGCAGCTGGGGGACTAGCGCCTACGAGCAGTACTTC. Protein: CASSWGTSAYEQYF.